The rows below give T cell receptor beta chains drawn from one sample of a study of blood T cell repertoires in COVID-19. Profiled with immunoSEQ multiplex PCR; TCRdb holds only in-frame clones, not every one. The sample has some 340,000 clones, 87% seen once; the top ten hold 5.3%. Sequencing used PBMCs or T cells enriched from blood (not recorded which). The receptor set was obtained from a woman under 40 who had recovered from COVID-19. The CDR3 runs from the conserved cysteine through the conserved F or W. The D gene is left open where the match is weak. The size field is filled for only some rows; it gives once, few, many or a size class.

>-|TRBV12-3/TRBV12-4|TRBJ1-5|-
TGTGCCAGCACCATGGCAACGGGGGGTTTCCAGCATTTT
CASTMATGGFQHF
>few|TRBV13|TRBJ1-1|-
TGTGCCAGCAGCTCTGGGACATTGAACACTGAAGCTTTCTTT
CASSSGTLNTEAFF
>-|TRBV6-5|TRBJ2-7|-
TGTGCCAGCAGCCACAGGGGGGGCTACGAGCAGTACTTC
CASSHRGGYEQYF
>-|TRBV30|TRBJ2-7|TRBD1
TGTGCCTGGGGGACAGGGTCCTACGAGCAGTACTTC
CAWGTGSYEQYF
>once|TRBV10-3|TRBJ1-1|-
TGTGCCATCAGTCCTAGATCCACGCCGAACACTGAAGCTTTCTTT
CAISPRSTPNTEAFF
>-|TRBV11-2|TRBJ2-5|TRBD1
TGTGCCAGCAGCTCCTCCACTCGCCGCCGGGACAGGGATGTGGAGACCCAGTACTTC
CASSSSTRRRDRDVETQYF
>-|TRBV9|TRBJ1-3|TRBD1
TGTGCCAGCAGCGTGGGACAGGGAACTGGAAACACCATATATTTT
CASSVGQGTGNTIYF
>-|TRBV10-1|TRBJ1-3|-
TGCGCCACTGGACGGGACTCTGGAAACACCATATATTTT
CATGRDSGNTIYF
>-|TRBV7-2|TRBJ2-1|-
TGTGCCAGCAGCTTAGTTGGCGGGTCTAGTTACAATGAGCAGTTCTTC
CASSLVGGSSYNEQFF
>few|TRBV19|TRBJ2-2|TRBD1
TGTGCCAGTAGTCTCACACCAGGACAGGGTGGAGAGCTGTTTTTT
CASSLTPGQGGELFF
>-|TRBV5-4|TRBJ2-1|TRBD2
TGTGCCAGCAGCTTGCGGACTAGCGGGGTCTACAATGAGCAGTTCTTC
CASSLRTSGVYNEQFF
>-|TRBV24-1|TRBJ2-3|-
TGTGCCACCAGTGATTTCGAGGGCCGATCTACAGATACGCAGTATTTT
CATSDFEGRSTDTQYF
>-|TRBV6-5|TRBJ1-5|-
TGTGCCAGCAGTTACTCGTCAGCCAGCGGCCAGCCCCAGCATTTT
CASSYSSASGQPQHF